This TCR beta chain was documented in a study of T cell repertoires in cytomegalovirus infection. At the level of the study: Indications of both CMV infection and matching HLA type were provided by public TCR beta signatures. Whole-study results and caveats: CMV carriers having the relevant HLA were flagged by cumulative public TCR beta family frequency. In two of eight donors, the top clonotype was HLA-C-restricted CMV-specific.

The CDR3 has 16 residues. J lost 3 bases, V lost 2 bases, and 6 bases had no gene match. The germline CDR1 and CDR2 sequences are SGHRS and YFSETQ. Of note for this clonotype: The antigen is unknown.

TCRdb passed the reads through MiXCR, listing each CDR3 protein once. The sample consists of nearly 650,000 distinct CDR3 sequences, roughly 26% of them appearing once. The chain has TRBV5-1 and TRBJ2-3, with TRBD2 identical over 10 bases. The TCR was taken from a human donor in good health (CMV status not recorded). Some clones in this sample may be carry-over from other donors' samples. Material for sequencing was CD8+ T cells from PBMCs. The DNA of the CDR3 is TGCGCCAGCAGCTTACCCCTAGCGGGGGAAACAGATACGCAGTATTTT. Protein sequence: CASSLPLAGETDTQYF. Filled out from reference TRBV5-1 and TRBJ2-3, the complete variable domain reads KAGVTQTPRYLIKTRGQQVTLSCSPISGHRSVSWYQQTPGQGLQFLFEYFSETQRNKGNFPGRFSGRQFSNSRSEMNVSTLELGDSALYLCASSLPLAGETDTQYFGPGTRLTVL.